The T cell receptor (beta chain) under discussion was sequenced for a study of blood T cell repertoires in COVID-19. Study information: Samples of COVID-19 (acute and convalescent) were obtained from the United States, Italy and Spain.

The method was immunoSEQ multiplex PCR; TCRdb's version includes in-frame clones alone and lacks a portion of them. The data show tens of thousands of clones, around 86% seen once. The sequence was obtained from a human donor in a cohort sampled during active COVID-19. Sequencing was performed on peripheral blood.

The chain's CDR3 is CASSQDPGQNTEAFF. CDR3 sequence (DNA): TGCGCCAGCAGCCAAGATCCAGGGCAGAACACTGAAGCTTTCTTT. This chain connects TRBV4-1 to TRBJ1-1, with a possible D match to TRBD1 (5 bases). V was pared by 0 bases and J by 1 base, with 9 bases between. The CDR3 is 15 amino acids. Germline V gene sequence: CDR1 MGHRA, CDR2 YSYEKL.